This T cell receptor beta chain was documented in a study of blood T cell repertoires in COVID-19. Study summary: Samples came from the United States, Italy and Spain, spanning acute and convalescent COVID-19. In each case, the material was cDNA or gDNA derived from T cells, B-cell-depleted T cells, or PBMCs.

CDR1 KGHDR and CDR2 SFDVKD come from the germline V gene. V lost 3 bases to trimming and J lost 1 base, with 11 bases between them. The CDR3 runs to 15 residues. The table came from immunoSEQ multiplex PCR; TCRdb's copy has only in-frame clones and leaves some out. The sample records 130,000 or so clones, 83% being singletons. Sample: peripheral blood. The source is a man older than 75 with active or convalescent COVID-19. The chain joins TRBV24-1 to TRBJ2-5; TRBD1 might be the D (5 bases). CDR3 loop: CATSDPTGIQETQYF. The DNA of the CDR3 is TGTGCCACCAGTGATCCAACAGGTATCCAAGAGACCCAGTACTTC.